The rows below give T cell receptor beta chains drawn from one sample of a study of shared clonotypes between healthy human individuals. This table comes from immunoSEQ multiplex PCR, and its TCRdb copy is limited to in-frame clones, with some not included. The sample holds some 380,000 clones; just over 95% are singletons and the top ten take around 0.29%. Sequencing was done on a sample of memory CD8+ T cells sorted from blood. These receptors all come from a man aged 25 to 40 in good health. The conserved cysteine and the conserved F or W are not part of the CDR3 here. The order of the fields is V gene, J gene, D gene, CDR3 protein. A D gene is named only where the DNA matches it firmly.

TRBV7-2	TRBJ2-7	TRBD2	ASSLALGLAGVSHEQY
TRBV18	TRBJ2-5	-	ASSPQQGFQETQY
TRBV5-4	TRBJ2-7	-	ASSLEATSSYEQY
TRBV5-6	TRBJ1-4	-	ASSRGKEKLF
TRBV20-1	TRBJ1-1	-	SARQGEAF
TRBV28	TRBJ2-7	-	ASSFRYEQY
TRBV30	TRBJ2-1	-	AWSVRGAPYNEQF
TRBV28	TRBJ1-2	-	ASSFGTNGYT
TRBV28	TRBJ1-2	-	ASSFGGDYT
TRBV5-1	TRBJ2-3	-	ASRVAGRDTQY
TRBV6-1	TRBJ1-3	-	ASTYSLSSGNTIY
TRBV19	TRBJ1-2	-	ASSRDGKNYGYT
TRBV28	TRBJ2-1	-	ASSFNPDPNEQF
TRBV7-2	TRBJ2-1	-	ASSWTVDNEQF
TRBV2	TRBJ1-1	-	ASSAPGAF
TRBV7-2	TRBJ2-1	TRBD2	ASSLSLAGAAF
TRBV28	TRBJ1-2	-	ASSLKQNYGYT
TRBV19	TRBJ2-2	-	ASSIAGVFPTGELF
TRBV2	TRBJ2-1	-	ATGKTLAWEQF
TRBV5-6	TRBJ2-1	TRBD2	ASSQSGRGRNEQF
TRBV28	TRBJ2-5	-	ASSSSRRQEEY
TRBV11-2	TRBJ2-1	TRBD1	ASRPPGTGKNEQF
TRBV28	TRBJ1-1	-	ASSQSGQGKTEAF
TRBV5-6	TRBJ2-3	-	ASSLVGVADTQY
TRBV9	TRBJ2-5	-	ASSVGRRWETQY
TRBV28	TRBJ1-5	-	ASNTSGRQPQH
TRBV7-9	TRBJ2-1	-	ASSLEYEQF
TRBV4-1	TRBJ2-5	-	ASSLRRGEETQY
TRBV28	TRBJ2-2	-	ASRDFFTGELF
TRBV7-2	TRBJ2-7	TRBD2	ASSPGLPYEQY
TRBV11-2	TRBJ2-7	-	ASSWPHDEQY
TRBV5-6	TRBJ2-3	-	ASSLGAADTQY
TRBV28	TRBJ2-3	TRBD2	AIGPGLAGTGDTQY
TRBV15	TRBJ2-7	TRBD2	ATSRLAGEQY
TRBV7-6	TRBJ2-2	TRBD2	ASSPTSGTSKTGELF
TRBV19	TRBJ2-4	-	ASSSRADIQY
TRBV18	TRBJ1-1	-	ASSLKTTEAF
TRBV5-5	TRBJ2-3	-	ASSTTDRVSTDTQY
TRBV7-9	TRBJ2-7	-	ASSLGRGSDYEQY
TRBV6-5	TRBJ2-7	TRBD1	ASSYNRGLEQY
TRBV11-3	TRBJ2-1	TRBD2	ASSLGSWTGGLDEQF
TRBV5-1	TRBJ1-1	-	ASSWGHPNTEAF
TRBV14	TRBJ1-5	TRBD1	ASSQDLETGGWMGVNQPQH
TRBV6-1	TRBJ1-2	-	ASSDRVGGYT
TRBV5-8	TRBJ1-2	-	ASSLEGVYGYT
TRBV6-1	TRBJ1-2	-	ASSELAGAGYT
TRBV10-2	TRBJ2-7	TRBD1	ASRGTGITYEQY
TRBV7-2	TRBJ1-1	-	ASSLLGRNTEAF
TRBV4-2	TRBJ2-4	-	ASSPKGVGGDIQY
TRBV19	TRBJ2-3	-	ASSMTSDTQY
TRBV2	TRBJ1-5	-	ASSQGRDQPQH